These 14 T cell receptor beta chains were all obtained from the same sample, sequenced in a study of graft-versus-host responses after intestinal transplantation. Only in-frame clones appear in the TCRdb table, and some are missing; sequencing was by immunoSEQ multiplex PCR. Found here are about 61,000 clones, approximately 94% of them singletons; the top ten hold 0.38%. Their antigens are not known. The sequencing here drew on unstimulated CD4+ T cells sorted from spleen or lymph node cells, taken before transplant. The origin of the receptors is a human donor who was the organ donor for an intestinal transplant.

V usage is TRBV5-6 and J usage is TRBJ2-4; D possibly matches TRBD1 or TRBD2 (5 bases each). The germline gives CDR1 SGHDT, CDR2 YYEEEE. V lost 0 bases, J lost 0 bases, and 16 bases lay in between. CDR3 length: 18 amino acids. CDR3 in amino acids: CASSLGVGGNLAKNIQYF. DNA of the CDR3: TGTGCCAGCAGCTTGGGTGTTGGGGGAAACCTAGCCAAAAACATTCAGTACTTC.

The chain employs TRBV27 and TRBJ1-2; D might be TRBD1 (6 bases). The CDR3 contains 13 residues. CDR1 and CDR2 (germline): MNHEY, SMNVEV (reference sequence). V was trimmed by 3 bases and J by 7 bases, leaving 12 bases between them. DNA of the CDR3: TGTGCCAGCAGTTTCGGCGGGGGGCTTGGCTACACCTTC. This encodes CASSFGGGLGYTF.

The chain carries TRBV4-1 and TRBJ1-2, with D perhaps matching TRBD1 (5 bases). The germline gives CDR1 MGHRA, CDR2 YSYEKL. This CDR3 has 16 residues. Trimming cost V 0 bases and J 4 bases, with 15 bases left between them. The CDR3 region is CASSQDPTVAPYGYTF. Written as DNA, the CDR3 is TGCGCCAGCAGCCAAGACCCGACAGTAGCCCCCTATGGCTACACCTTC.

The rearrangement joins TRBV5-4 to TRBJ1-6; 8 bases agree with TRBD1. Per germline, CDR1 SGHNT and CDR2 YYREEE (reference sequence). The V and J ends lost 6 bases and 7 bases, in that order; junction bases with no gene match: 9. This CDR3 contains 15 residues. CDR3 DNA: TGTGCCAGCAACCGAAAGGACAGGGCGAATTCACCCCTCCACTTT. Its translation is CASNRKDRANSPLHF.

This chain uses TRBV4-3 with TRBJ1-5; D ambiguous. Trimming took off 0 bases at V and 4 bases at J, with 10 bases between the two ends. This CDR3 region has 15 residues. The germline gives CDR1 LGHNA, CDR2 YSLEER. The CDR3 here is CASSQDHLWNQPQHF. As DNA, the CDR3 is TGCGCCAGCAGCCAAGATCACCTTTGGAATCAGCCCCAGCATTTT.

V usage is TRBV14 and J usage is TRBJ1-1; D is undetermined. Trimming left V 1 base short and J 5 bases short, with 8 bases between. CDR1 SGHDN and CDR2 FVKESK come from the germline V gene. This CDR3 region has 13 residues. The CDR3 region is CASSQAWGTEAFF. The CDR3 bases are TGTGCCAGCAGCCAAGCGTGGGGAACTGAAGCTTTCTTT.

This chain's CDR3 is CASSFGTQETQYF. The CDR3 DNA sequence: TGTGCCAGCAGTTTCGGAACCCAAGAGACCCAGTACTTC. The chain joins TRBV27 to TRBJ2-5; no definite D call. The ends were cut back, 3 bases at V and 1 base at J, with 6 bases in the middle. The germline gives CDR1 MNHEY, CDR2 SMNVEV (reference sequence). The CDR3 is 13 residues long.

The chain recombines TRBV14 with TRBJ2-1; TRBD2 is a possible D gene (5 bases). With 0 bases removed from V and 4 bases from J, the gap between germline ends came to 10 bases. CDR3 size: 15 residues. The germline gives CDR1 SGHDN, CDR2 FVKESK. The CDR3, as DNA: TGTGCCAGCAGCCAAGAGGGCGGACTGTACAATGAGCAGTTCTTC. The encoded protein is CASSQEGGLYNEQFF.

This clone was seen only a few times. DNA of the CDR3: TGTGCCAGCAGCCCAACAGCGAACACTGAAGCTTTCTTT. This codes for CASSPTANTEAFF. V is TRBV7-9 and J is TRBJ1-1; D is undetermined. CDR1 is SEHNR, CDR2 FQNEAQ, per germline (reference sequence). This CDR3 spans 13 amino acids. V shed 5 bases and J shed 1 base, with 8 bases lying between them.

The chain employs TRBV12-5 and TRBJ2-7; possibly TRBD1 or TRBD2 for D (6 bases each). The CDR3 sequence is 17 residues long. Germline CDR1 reads LGHNT; CDR2 reads FRNRAP. V was shortened by 1 base and J by 2 bases, with 18 bases between the two germline ends. The DNA of the CDR3 is TGTGCTAGTGGTTTGGGACCGCGCGGGACACATCCCTACGAGCAGTACTTC. Translating it yields CASGLGPRGTHPYEQYF.

This clone appeared a single time. The V gene is TRBV2, the J gene TRBJ2-3; a weak D match, TRBD2 (6 bases). The V gene's germline CDR1 is SNHLY and CDR2 FYNNEI. This CDR3 contains 13 residues. The germline V and J ends were trimmed by 7 bases and 4 bases, with 12 bases remaining between them. DNA of the CDR3: TGTGCCAGCAAGGAGGGGCCCCCAGATACGCAGTATTTT. Translation gives CASKEGPPDTQYF.

The V call is TRBV7-2, the J call TRBJ2-3; D gene ambiguous. Trimming removed 2 bases at V and 1 base at J, with 4 bases between. CDR3 length equals 13 residues. CDR1 and CDR2 from the germline V gene are SGHTA and FQGNSA. The DNA of the CDR3 is TGTGCCAGCAGCTTATTGGGCACAGATACGCAGTATTTT. Its protein is CASSLLGTDTQYF.

The chain links TRBV5-4 to TRBJ1-1; no reliable D call. Trimming stripped 1 base from V and 6 bases from J, with 10 bases between. The germline V gene encodes CDR1 SGHNT and CDR2 YYREEE (reference sequence). This CDR3 is 13 amino acids long. CDR3 DNA: TGTGCCAGCAGCTTGTCGGTGGGCGCTGAAGCTTTCTTT. Translating it yields CASSLSVGAEAFF.

In DNA, the CDR3 is TGTGCCAGCAGCGCGACGGACAGGGCCTACGAGCAGTACTTC. Amino acid sequence: CASSATDRAYEQYF. The chain carries TRBV7-2 and TRBJ2-5; 8 bases fit TRBD1. The DNA end favors TRBJ2-7, so the J call may be wrong. Germline-derived CDR1 and CDR2 are SGHTA and FQGNSA. CDR3 length: 14 residues.